Presented here are 2 T cell receptor beta chains from one specimen sequenced in a study of T cell responses to AZD1222 COVID-19 vaccine. TCRdb's table, derived via immunoSEQ multiplex PCR, lists solely in-frame clones and lacks some. The data show 150,000 or so clones, about 90% seen once. Material: peripheral blood, obtained 28 days after the second AZD1222 dose. The receptors were sampled from an adult who received the AZD1222 COVID-19 vaccine.

The sample holds one count of this clone. V and J are TRBV28 and TRBJ1-3; maybe TRBD1 (6 bases). From germline, CDR1 is MDHEN and CDR2 SYDVKM. Trimming stripped 5 bases from V and 2 bases from J, with 10 bases between. This CDR3 contains 14 residues. This CDR3 reads CASSNGQTGNTIYF. The CDR3 DNA reads TGTGCCAGCAGTAACGGACAGACTGGAAACACCATATATTTT.

This chain joins TRBV28 and TRBJ1-5; D unresolved. The CDR3 spans 14 residues. Germline CDR1 and CDR2: MDHEN and SYDVKM. The V end lost 5 bases, the J end lost 1 base, and 9 bases lay between the germline ends. This CDR3 is CASSVGGSNQPQHF. The CDR3 DNA reads TGTGCCAGCAGTGTTGGCGGAAGCAATCAGCCCCAGCATTTT.